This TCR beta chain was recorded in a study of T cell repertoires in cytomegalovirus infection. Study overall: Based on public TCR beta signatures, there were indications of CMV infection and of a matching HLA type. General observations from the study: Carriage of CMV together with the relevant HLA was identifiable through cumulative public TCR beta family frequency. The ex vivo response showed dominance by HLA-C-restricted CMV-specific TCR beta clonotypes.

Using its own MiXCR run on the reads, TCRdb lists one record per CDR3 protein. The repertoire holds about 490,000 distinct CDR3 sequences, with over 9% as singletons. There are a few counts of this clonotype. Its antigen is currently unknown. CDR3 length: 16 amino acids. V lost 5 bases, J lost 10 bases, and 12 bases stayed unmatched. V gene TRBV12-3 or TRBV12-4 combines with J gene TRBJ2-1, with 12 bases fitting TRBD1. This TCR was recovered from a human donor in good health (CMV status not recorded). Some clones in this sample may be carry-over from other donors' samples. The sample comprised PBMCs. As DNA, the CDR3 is TGTGCCAGCAGTCCAAGTCCCGGGACAGGGGGCGACGAGCAGTTCTTC. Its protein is CASSPSPGTGGDEQFF.